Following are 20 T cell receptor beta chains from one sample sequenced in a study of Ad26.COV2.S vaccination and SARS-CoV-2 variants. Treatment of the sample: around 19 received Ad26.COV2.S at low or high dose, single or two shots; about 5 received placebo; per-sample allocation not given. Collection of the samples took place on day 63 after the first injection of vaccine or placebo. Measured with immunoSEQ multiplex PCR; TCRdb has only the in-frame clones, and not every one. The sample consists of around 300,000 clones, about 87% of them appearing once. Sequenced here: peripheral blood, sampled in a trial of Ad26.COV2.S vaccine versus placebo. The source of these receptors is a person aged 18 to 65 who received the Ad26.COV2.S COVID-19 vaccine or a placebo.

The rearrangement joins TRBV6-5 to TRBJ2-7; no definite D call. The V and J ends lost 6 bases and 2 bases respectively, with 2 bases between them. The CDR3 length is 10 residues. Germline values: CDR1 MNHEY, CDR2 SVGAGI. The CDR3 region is CASSAYEQYF. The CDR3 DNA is TGTGCCAGCAGCGCCTACGAGCAGTACTTC.

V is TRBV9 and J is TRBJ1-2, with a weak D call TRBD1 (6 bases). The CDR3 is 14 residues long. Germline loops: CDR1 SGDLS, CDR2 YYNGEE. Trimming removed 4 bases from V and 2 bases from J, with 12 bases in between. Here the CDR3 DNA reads TGTGCCAGCAGCCCCCGGACAGCCAACTATGGCTACACCTTC. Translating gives CASSPRTANYGYTF.

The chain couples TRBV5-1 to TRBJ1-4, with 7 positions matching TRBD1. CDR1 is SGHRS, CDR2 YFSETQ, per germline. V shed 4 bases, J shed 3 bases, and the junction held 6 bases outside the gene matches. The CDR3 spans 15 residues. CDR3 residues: CASSGGGGSNEKLFF. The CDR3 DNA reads TGCGCCAGCAGCGGAGGGGGCGGGTCTAATGAAAAACTGTTTTTT.

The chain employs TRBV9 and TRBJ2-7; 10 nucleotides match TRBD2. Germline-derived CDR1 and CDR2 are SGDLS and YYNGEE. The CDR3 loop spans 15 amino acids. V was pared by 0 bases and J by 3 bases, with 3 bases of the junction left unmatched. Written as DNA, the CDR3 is TGTGCCAGCAGCGTAGAGCTAGCGGGAGTCTACGAGCAGTACTTC. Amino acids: CASSVELAGVYEQYF. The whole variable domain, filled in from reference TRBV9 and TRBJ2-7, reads DSGVTQTPKHLITATGQRVTLRCSPRSGDLSVYWYQQSLDQGLQFLIQYYNGEERAKGNILERFSAQQFPDLHSELNLSSLELGDSALYFCASSVELAGVYEQYFGPGTRLTVT.

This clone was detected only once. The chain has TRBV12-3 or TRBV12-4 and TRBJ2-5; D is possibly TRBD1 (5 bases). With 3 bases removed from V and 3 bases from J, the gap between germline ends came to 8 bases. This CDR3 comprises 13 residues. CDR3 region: CASSFRREETQYF. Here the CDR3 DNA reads TGTGCCAGCAGTTTTCGCAGGGAAGAGACCCAGTACTTC.

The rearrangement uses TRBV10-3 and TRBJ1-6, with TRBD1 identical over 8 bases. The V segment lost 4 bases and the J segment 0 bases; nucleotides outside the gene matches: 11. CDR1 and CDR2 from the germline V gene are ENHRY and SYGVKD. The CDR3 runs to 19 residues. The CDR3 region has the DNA TGTGCCATCAGTGCCCGAGCAGACAGGGGTTTCTCCTATAATTCACCCCTCCACTTT. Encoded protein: CAISARADRGFSYNSPLHF.

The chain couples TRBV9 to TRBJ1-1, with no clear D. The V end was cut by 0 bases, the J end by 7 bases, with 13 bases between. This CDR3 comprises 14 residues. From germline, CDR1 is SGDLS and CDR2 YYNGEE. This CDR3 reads CASSVGARSGEAFF. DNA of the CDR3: TGTGCCAGCAGCGTAGGGGCCAGGTCGGGTGAAGCTTTCTTT.

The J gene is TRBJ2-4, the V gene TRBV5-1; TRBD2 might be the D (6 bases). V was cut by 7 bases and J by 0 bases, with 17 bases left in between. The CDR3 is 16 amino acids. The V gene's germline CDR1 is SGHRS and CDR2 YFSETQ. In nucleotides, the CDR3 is TGCGCCAGCTCCCACGGGGGACCCCTAGCCAAAAACATTCAGTACTTC. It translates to CASSHGGPLAKNIQYF.

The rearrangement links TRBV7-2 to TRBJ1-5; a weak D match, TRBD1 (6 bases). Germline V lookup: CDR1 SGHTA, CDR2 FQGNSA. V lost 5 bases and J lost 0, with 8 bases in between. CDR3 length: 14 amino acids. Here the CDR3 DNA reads TGTGCCAGCAGCCAACAGGGTAGCAATCAGCCCCAGCATTTT. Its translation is CASSQQGSNQPQHF. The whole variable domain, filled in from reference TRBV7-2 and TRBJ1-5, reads GAGVSQSPSNKVTEKGKDVELRCDPISGHTALYWYRQSLGQGLEFLIYFQGNSAPDKSGLPSDRFSAERTGGSVSTLTIQRTQQEDSAVYLCASSQQGSNQPQHFGDGTRLSIL.

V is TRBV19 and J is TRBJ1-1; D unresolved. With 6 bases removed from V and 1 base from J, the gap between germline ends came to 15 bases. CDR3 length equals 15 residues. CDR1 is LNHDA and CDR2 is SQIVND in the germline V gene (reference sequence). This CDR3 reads CASSPYVLGNTEAFF. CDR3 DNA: TGTGCCAGTAGCCCGTACGTGCTGGGGAACACTGAAGCTTTCTTT. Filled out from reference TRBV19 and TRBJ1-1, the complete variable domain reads DGGITQSPKYLFRKEGQNVTLSCEQNLNHDAMYWYRQDPGQGLRLIYYSQIVNDFQKGDIAEGYSVSREKKESFPLTVTSAQKNPTAFYLCASSPYVLGNTEAFFGQGTRLTVV.

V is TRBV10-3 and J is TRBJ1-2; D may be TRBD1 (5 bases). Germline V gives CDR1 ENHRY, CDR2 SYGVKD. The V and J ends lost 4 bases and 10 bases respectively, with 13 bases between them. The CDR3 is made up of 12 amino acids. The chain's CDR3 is CAISAGGNDYTF. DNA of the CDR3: TGTGCCATCAGTGCGGGGGGTAATGACTACACCTTC.

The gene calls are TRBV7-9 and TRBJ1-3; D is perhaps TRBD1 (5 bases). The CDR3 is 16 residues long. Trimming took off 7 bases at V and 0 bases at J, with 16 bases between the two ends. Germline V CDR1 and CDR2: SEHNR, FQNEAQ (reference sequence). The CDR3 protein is CASTRGGTNSGNTIYF. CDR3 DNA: TGTGCCAGCACCCGGGGGGGAACAAACTCTGGAAACACCATATATTTT.

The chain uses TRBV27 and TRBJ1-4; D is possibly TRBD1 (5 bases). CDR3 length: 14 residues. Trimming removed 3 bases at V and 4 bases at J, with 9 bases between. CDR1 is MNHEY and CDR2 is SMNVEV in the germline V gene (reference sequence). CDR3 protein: CASSLGGINEKLFF. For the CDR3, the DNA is TGTGCCAGCAGTTTGGGGGGGATTAATGAAAAACTGTTTTTT.

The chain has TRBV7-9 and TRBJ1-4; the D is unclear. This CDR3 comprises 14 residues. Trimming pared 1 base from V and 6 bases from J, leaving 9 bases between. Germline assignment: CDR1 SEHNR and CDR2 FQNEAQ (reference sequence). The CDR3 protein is CASSLVGRDEKLFF. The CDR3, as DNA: TGTGCCAGCAGCTTAGTGGGGAGGGATGAAAAACTGTTTTTT.

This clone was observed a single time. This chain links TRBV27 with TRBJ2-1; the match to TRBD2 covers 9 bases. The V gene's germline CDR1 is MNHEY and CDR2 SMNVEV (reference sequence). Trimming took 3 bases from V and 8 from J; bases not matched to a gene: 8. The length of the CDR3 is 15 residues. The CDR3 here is CASSFFSGRGHEQFF. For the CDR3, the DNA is TGTGCCAGCAGTTTTTTTAGCGGGAGAGGTCATGAGCAGTTCTTC.

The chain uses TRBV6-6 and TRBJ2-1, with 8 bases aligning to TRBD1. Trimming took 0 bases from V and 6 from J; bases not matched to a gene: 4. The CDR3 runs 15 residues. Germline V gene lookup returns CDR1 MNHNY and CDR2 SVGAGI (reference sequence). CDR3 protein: CASSYSTGGFNEQFF. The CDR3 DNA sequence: TGTGCCAGCAGTTACTCTACAGGGGGTTTCAATGAGCAGTTCTTC.

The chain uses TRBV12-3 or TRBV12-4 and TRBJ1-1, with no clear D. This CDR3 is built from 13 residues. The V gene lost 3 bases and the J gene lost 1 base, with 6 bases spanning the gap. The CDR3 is CASSFKRNTEAFF. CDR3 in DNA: TGTGCCAGCAGTTTTAAGAGGAACACTGAAGCTTTCTTT.

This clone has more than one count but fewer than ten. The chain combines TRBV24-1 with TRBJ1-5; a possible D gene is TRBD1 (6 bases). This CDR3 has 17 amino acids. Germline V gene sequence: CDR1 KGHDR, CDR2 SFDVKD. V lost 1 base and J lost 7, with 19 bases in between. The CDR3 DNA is TGTGCCACCAGTGATTTCGACAGGCTGGGGGACTCACAGCCCCAGCATTTT. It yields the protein CATSDFDRLGDSQPQHF.

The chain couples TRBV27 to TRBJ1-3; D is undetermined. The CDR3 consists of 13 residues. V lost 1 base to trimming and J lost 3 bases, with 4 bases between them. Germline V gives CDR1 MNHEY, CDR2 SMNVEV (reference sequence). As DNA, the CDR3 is TGTGCCAGCAGTTTATTTGGTGGAAACACCATATATTTT. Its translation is CASSLFGGNTIYF.

CDR3 bases: TGCAGTGCGAGGGCTACCCGGGCCCAGTACTTC. Amino acids: CSARATRAQYF. The genes are TRBV20-1 and TRBJ2-5; TRBD2 might be the D (5 bases). The CDR3 has 11 amino acids. The V and J ends lost 6 bases and 9 bases respectively, with 14 bases between them. Per the germline V gene, CDR1 is DFQATT and CDR2 is SNEGSKA (reference sequence).